A single sample is the source of the 9 T cell receptor beta chains below, sequenced in a study of blood T cell repertoires in COVID-19. Sequenced by immunoSEQ multiplex PCR; TCRdb stores in-frame clones only, minus some. The sample lists almost 250,000 clones, around 89% seen once, with 4.1% in the top ten. Specimen: PBMCs or T cells enriched from blood (not recorded which). These receptor sequences come from a woman younger than 45 who had recovered from COVID-19.

This clone was seen a single time. This chain links TRBV7-2 with TRBJ2-3, with 7 bases matching TRBD2. The CDR3 is 14 amino acids. The V and J ends lost 0 bases and 3 bases, in that order; junction bases with no gene match: 0. CDR1 is SGHTA, CDR2 FQGNSA, per germline. The CDR3 is CASSLAGGTDTQYF. The CDR3 DNA sequence: TGTGCCAGCAGCTTAGCGGGAGGGACAGATACGCAGTATTTT.

This chain joins TRBV9 and TRBJ2-3; 11 bases are shared with TRBD2. J lost 6 bases, V lost 6 bases, and 9 bases had no gene match. CDR3 length: 15 residues. CDR1 and CDR2 from the germline V gene are SGDLS and YYNGEE. The CDR3 sequence: CASTRTSGFRDTQYF. CDR3 DNA sequence: TGTGCCAGCACTCGGACTAGCGGGTTTAGGGATACGCAGTATTTT.

The CDR3 reads CASSLRRGDTQYF. The CDR3 DNA reads TGTGCCAGCAGTTTAAGGAGGGGAGATACGCAGTATTTT. V gene TRBV28 combines with J gene TRBJ2-3; perhaps TRBD2 as D (6 bases). Germline CDR1 is MDHEN and CDR2 is SYDVKM. Trimming took 2 bases from V and 5 from J, leaving 8 bases between them. The length of the CDR3 is 13 residues.

The rearrangement links TRBV18 to TRBJ2-7, with 8 bases lining up with TRBD1. CDR3 size: 15 residues. The V segment lost 2 bases and the J segment 3 bases; nucleotides outside the gene matches: 6. CDR1 and CDR2 (germline): KGHSH, LQKENI. The CDR3 reads CASSPGGQGFYEQYF. DNA of the CDR3: TGTGCCAGCTCACCAGGCGGACAGGGCTTCTACGAGCAGTACTTC.

V and J are TRBV2 and TRBJ1-1, with 8 bases fitting TRBD1. The CDR3 is 14 amino acids. After removal of 7 bases from V and 0 bases from J, the junction contained 4 bases not matched to a gene. CDR1 is SNHLY, CDR2 FYNNEI, per germline. CDR3 nucleotide sequence: TGTGCCAGCACCCAGGACAGGGTGAACACTGAAGCTTTCTTT. This sequence encodes CASTQDRVNTEAFF.

V usage is TRBV6-5 and J usage is TRBJ2-3; D is perhaps TRBD2 (5 bases). V lost 6 bases to trimming and J lost 1 base, with 8 bases between them. CDR1 MNHEY and CDR2 SVGAGI come from the germline V gene. This CDR3 has 13 residues. The CDR3 DNA sequence: TGTGCCAGCAGGGACTCCCGCACAGATACGCAGTATTTT. Translating it yields CASRDSRTDTQYF.

The rearrangement links TRBV18 to TRBJ2-5, with 15 positions matching TRBD2. CDR1 and CDR2 from the germline V gene are KGHSH and LQKENI. The CDR3 covers 16 residues. V shed 6 bases and J 4 bases; nucleotides not matched to a gene: 6. CDR3: CASSLGLAGGGETQYF. The CDR3 nucleotides are TGTGCCAGCTCCCTGGGACTAGCGGGAGGTGGAGAGACCCAGTACTTC.

The rearrangement joins TRBV12-3 or TRBV12-4 to TRBJ2-1, with D unresolved. The CDR3 length is 12 residues. The ends were cut back, 3 bases at V and 9 bases at J, with 9 bases in the middle. In DNA, the CDR3 is TGTGCCAGCAGTTTGAGAGAGGTTGAGCAGTTCTTC. Amino acid sequence: CASSLREVEQFF.

This clone has just one count. V and J are TRBV29-1 and TRBJ1-1; TRBD1 is a possible D gene (6 bases). This CDR3 is 13 amino acids long. V lost 7 bases, J lost 5 bases, and 17 bases lay in between. Germline lookup yields CDR1 SQVTM and CDR2 ANQGSEA. The CDR3, as DNA: TGCAGCGCCAACAGGGCTTATCGGACTGAAGCTTTCTTT. Its translation: CSANRAYRTEAFF.